This TCR beta chain was sequenced in a study of blood T cell repertoires in COVID-19. Study context: Samples taken during acute and convalescent COVID-19 were collected in the United States, Italy and Spain. Sources were T cells, B-cell-depleted T cells, or PBMCs; the material itself was cDNA or gDNA.

With 3 bases removed from V and 6 bases from J, the gap between germline ends came to 14 bases. This CDR3 has 14 amino acids. Germline V gives CDR1 SNHLY, CDR2 FYNNEI. In the authors' workflow: Counts of nucleated cells, estimated from reference gene primer amplification, were obtained. Repertoires were generated with immunoSEQ multiplex PCR, while TCRdb's copy carries only in-frame clones and drops some. V, J and clone size derive from that table, while D and trimming were established from the DNA sequence. Among fewer than 80,000 clones, roughly 90% were seen once, and the ten largest hold about 2.5%.

The genes are TRBV2 and TRBJ1-2, with D hard to call. This sequence originates from a human donor in a cohort sampled during active COVID-19. The source material was peripheral blood. CDR3: CASSEKVSGDGYTF. Here the CDR3 DNA reads TGTGCCAGCAGTGAGAAGGTGTCGGGAGATGGCTACACCTTC.